The 2 T cell receptor beta chains below come from one sample, sequenced in a study of shared clonotypes between healthy human individuals. TCRdb's table, derived via immunoSEQ multiplex PCR, lists solely in-frame clones and lacks some. Altogether about 110,000 clones are present, 68% being singletons, with the ten largest covering about 25%. Sequenced sample: memory CD8+ T cells sorted from blood. Specified subset: CD45RO+ cells pooled with CCR7-negative TemRA cells. Receptors originate from a woman aged 25-40 years in good health.

V usage is TRBV5-6 and J usage is TRBJ2-2, with TRBD1 as a possible D gene (5 bases). The CDR3 sequence is 16 residues long. Germline V gene lookup returns CDR1 SGHDT and CDR2 YYEEEE. The V gene lost 0 bases and the J gene lost 5 bases, with 14 bases spanning the gap. The chain's CDR3 is CASSLAETGATGELFF. The CDR3 nucleotides read TGTGCCAGCAGCTTGGCAGAAACAGGTGCGACCGGGGAGCTGTTTTTT.

CDR3 sequence reads: CASSRWAGYLRNTIYF. The CDR3 nucleotides read TGTGCCAGCAGTCGCTGGGCAGGCTACCTACGAAACACCATATATTTT. The chain links TRBV28 to TRBJ1-3, with no clear D. Deletions cut 5 bases from V and 5 bases from J, with 19 bases between. Germline CDR1 MDHEN, CDR2 SYDVKM. The CDR3 contains 16 residues. The full variable domain, completed using reference TRBV28 and TRBJ1-3, is DVKVTQSSRYLVKRTGEKVFLECVQDMDHENMFWYRQDPGLGLRLIYFSYDVKMKEKGDIPEGYSVSREKKERFSLILESASTNQTSMYLCASSRWAGYLRNTIYFGEGSWLTVV.